This T cell receptor beta chain was observed in a study of cytomegalovirus exposure and HLA in healthy donors (dated by TCRdb to about 2017). Background for the entire study: In an earlier analysis of about 560 of the donors, 276 Gb of sequence data and 95 million to 130 million unique TCR beta sequences from 180 million or so T cells were reported. About 310 gigabases of sequencing data and 70 million to 100 million unique TCR sequences were included in an early release covering 550 to 650 HLA-typed donors. Of the roughly 410 genotyped donors, 75% to 85% were placed in the genetic ancestry cluster associated with self-reported Caucasian donors. The study aimed to test whether signatures of past pathogen exposure could be identified by cataloging public T cell receptors. The study used immunosequencing to profile the T cell repertoires of around 600 subjects and linked those repertoires to cytomegalovirus serostatus. In addition to the first cohort of 650 to 800 subjects, a separate validation cohort of 120 different subjects was used. The study combined high-throughput TCR immunosequencing, statistical association of individual TCRs with disease status, and machine learning to predict cytomegalovirus infection status. A later analysis re-examined previously published TCR beta repertoires from hundreds of donors and added high-resolution HLA genotyping to investigate patterns of TCR occurrence. Rather than using new phenotypic data, the later analysis identified candidate immune exposures from TCR beta sequences and from how often those sequences occurred across donors. An earlier analysis of approximately 500 of the donors applied high-throughput TCR beta sequencing to assess whether each TCR beta V gene segment acted as functional or pseudogenic. Alongside the repertoire data, information on donor age, sex, ethnicity and CMV serostatus was compiled. A later genetic analysis used genome-wide SNP genotypes for 398 of the 666 donors, treating that subset as a discovery cohort. Every repertoire in the discovery cohort had been generated on one and the same sequencing platform. HLA typing covered class I and class II loci at four-digit resolution. The number of typed donors differed by locus: roughly 629-630 for A, B, C, DRB1 and DQB1; approximately 520 for DQA1; about 600 for DPA1; and some 450 for DPB1. About five DR-DQ haplotypes were handled as single units for association and clustering because linkage in the cohort was strong. Among 350 to 400 genotyped donors of the cohort, an average of about 240,000 unique TCR beta nucleotide sequences were sequenced per donor, around 18% of them non-productive.

After removal of 4 bases from V and 3 bases from J, the junction retains 5 bases not matched to a gene. In the germline V gene, CDR1 corresponds to SGHRS and CDR2 to YFSETQ. The CDR3 holds 15 amino acids from the cysteine to the phenylalanine. Only the CDR3 region is kept as DNA, spanning 45 bases read in frame from base 1. The cohort was made up of approximately 670 healthy bone marrow donors. At the time of sampling, every cohort member was nominally healthy, though immune exposures that went unrecorded were likely present. The donor was CMV seronegative and belonged to the group of 320 or so seronegative cohort members. Every donor gave a peripheral blood sample, and the peripheral blood mononuclear cells from that sample were used for TCR beta sequencing. Genomic DNA extraction from the blood cell samples was performed with the Qiagen DNeasy Blood Extraction Kit. Broad study findings and their caveats: Because HLA typing was unavailable for some donors at each locus, only the typed subset was used in association tests. In a later analysis, several top co-occurrence clusters were reported to appear linked to parvovirus B19, influenza, CMV and Epstein-Barr virus. While some public TCRs were present in many individuals, most TCR sequences turned up only very rarely across donors. A further reported finding was that TCR beta sequences accurately predicted the HLA-A and HLA-B alleles for most subjects in the first cohort. In vitro tests confirmed that a few of the cytomegalovirus-associated TCR beta chains recognize cytomegalovirus antigens. Correlated functional status among segregating V segments might be attributable to linkage disequilibrium, but an unknown experimental factor could not be ruled out. Compared with equally common non-associated chains, HLA-associated TCR beta chains in a later analysis were more clonally expanded and had lower generation probabilities. For the cohort, immune exposure information was limited to CMV serostatus. Assigning TCR associations to individual alleles was difficult when HLA alleles, especially DR and DQ, strongly co-occurred. In an earlier analysis of some 640 of the donors, most TCR beta V segments were observed in productive rearrangements about 90% or about 30% of the time, broadly matching IMGT annotations. V-gene and J-gene trimming of TCR beta chains was associated with a missense DCLRE1C variant in a later genetic analysis, and the association was replicated in an independent cohort. The classifier was reported to diagnose cytomegalovirus status with high specificity and sensitivity in both the original and validation cohorts. In the study, some 180 TCR beta chains were listed as associated with cytomegalovirus. Because the 87-base-pair reads could not distinguish some IMGT-functional V segments, including TRBV6-2 and TRBV6-3, those segments were excluded. At a false discovery rate of 0.05, a later analysis linked 16,951 TCR beta sequences to specific HLA alleles. In a later analysis, TCR association rates were found to vary across HLA loci, with the most associated TCRs seen for DRB1 alleles and the fewest for HLA-C alleles. Because counts were too low, seventeen rarely observed V segments, including chromosome 9 orphons, were excluded from the earlier analysis of fewer than 650 of the donors. A cluster of highly shared sequence variants was judged likely to represent a technical artifact of the sequencing pipeline. A later analysis found that most CMV-associated TCR beta chains appeared HLA-restricted, with HLA associations seemingly driven largely by CMV exposure. The authors suggested that the approach could potentially be extended to other disease states and immunological phenotypes. According to a later genetic analysis, donors in an Asian-associated ancestry cluster had fewer N-insertions in productive TCRs than the approximately 630-donor mean. Presence/absence analyses assumed roughly uniform sequencing depth across donors, an assumption that may not hold. This cohort had only TCR beta chains sequenced, and the lack of alpha or paired-chain data limited which features could be detected.

On this clone: The specificity of this receptor is unknown. Base qualities are not at hand, and no much larger clone is one base apart.

The library was prepared using the immunoSEQ multiplex PCR assay. A mixture of 60 forward primers for TCR Vbeta segments and 13 reverse primers for TCR Jbeta segments was used in the multiplex PCR. A multiplex PCR assay on genomic DNA amplified the CDR3 region of rearranged TCR beta genes. Amplified TCR beta libraries were sequenced as 87-base-pair reads on the Illumina HiSeq System. Per the source publication's procedure: In a later analysis, 77 million or so unique TCR beta chains were counted across the roughly 670 repertoires, and approximately 11 million of these chains were shared by at least two donors. Raw reads were error-corrected and collapsed into unique sequences with a nearest-neighbor algorithm that merged closely related sequences to remove PCR and sequencing errors. CDR3 sequences were aligned to IMGT reference sequences to assign V, D and J gene segments. Each retained sequence needed at least a six-nucleotide match to both a V gene segment and a J gene segment. A rearrangement counted as productive if the CDR3 had no stop codons and remained in frame with V and J, and every other rearrangement counted as non-productive. Following IMGT convention, CDR3 was defined as the stretch from the second conserved V-encoded cysteine up to the conserved J-encoded phenylalanine. The earlier analysis of about 610 of the donors excluded sequences that lacked an unambiguous match to a single V gene segment. In an earlier analysis of a few hundred of the donors, V segments were called functional above 56.7% productive rearrangements and were called segregating when the between-donor standard deviation exceeded 5%. To diagnose cytomegalovirus status from the catalog of TCR beta chain sequences, a statistical classification framework was built. In a later analysis, TCR nucleotide sequences were compared against IMGT/GENE-DB human TR gene sequences so that V and J genes could be assigned. A later analysis assigned CDR3 sequences and most-parsimonious VDJ recombination scenarios with the TCRdist pipeline. In a later analysis, each TCR beta chain was defined by its CDR3 amino acid sequence together with its V-gene family, and reads lacking a unique V-gene family were excluded. A later analysis removed 550 to 700 highly shared, low-generation-probability nucleotide sequences to deal with suspected cross-contamination and a sequencing artifact. For each public chain, a later analysis derived a clonal expansion index from normalized ranks of inferred template counts within each repertoire. In a later analysis, generation probabilities were computed using a VDJ recombination model fitted to out-of-frame rearrangements, and the results were checked against IGoR. A later analysis scored TCR-TCR, TCR-HLA and TCR-CMV co-occurrence with hypergeometric tests, applying a repertoire-size bias correction to TCR pairs. False discovery rates were estimated in a later analysis by permuting HLA or CMV assignments 20 times. In a later analysis, co-occurring TCRs were grouped using DBSCAN, and TCRdist sequence similarity was added for clustering within HLA-allele-positive subsets. Repertoires with fewer than 30,000 or more than 120,000 public chains were left out of co-occurrence clustering, as were a few repertoires with anomalous nucleotide sharing. Sourced from immuneACCESS, this table was stored by TCRdb with only in-frame sequences that have V and J called. A share of the clones is absent; for the studies checked, an unresolved V gene accounts for under half, and the remainder has no known explanation. From that table come the V and J calls and clone size; the DNA was used to work out D and trimming. The sample yields about 110,000 clones; around 79% were counted once. Of the sample, approximately 3% falls within the top ten clones.

The chain couples TRBV5-1 to TRBJ2-1; 9 junctional bases match TRBD1. The source material was PBMCs. This TCR was recovered from a woman aged 40 to 49 in good health and CMV-seronegative. The CDR3 protein is CASSPTGGGYNEQFF. The nucleotide sequence reads TGCGCCAGCAGCCCGACAGGGGGAGGCTACAATGAGCAGTTCTTC.